This TCR beta chain was documented in a study of graft-versus-host responses after intestinal transplantation. About the research overall: Recipients had multivisceral, liver-intestinal, or isolated intestinal transplants. Every one of the recipients received anti-thymocyte globulin induction and afterwards took tacrolimus and steroids for three to four years.

Broader study findings: The recipient marrow held GvH clones, and some of them showed up first in ileum or blood.

In regard to this clone: What it recognizes is unknown.

Generated by immunoSEQ multiplex PCR, the TCRdb table keeps only in-frame clones and is missing some. Among around 100,000 clones listed, roughly nine tenths were seen once. V was shortened by 4 bases and J by 3 bases, with 12 bases between the two germline ends. Germline loops: CDR1 PRHDT, CDR2 FYEKMQ (reference sequence). The CDR3 extends over 14 amino acids. The sequence was collected from a human donor who was the organ donor for an intestinal transplant. Source: unstimulated CD4+ T cells sorted from spleen or lymph node cells, taken before transplant. The V and J genes are TRBV13 and TRBJ1-2, with D possibly being TRBD1 (6 bases). The CDR3 DNA sequence: TGTGCCAGCAGCTCCGAGGGGGGGGACTATGGCTACACCTTC. Translation gives CASSSEGGDYGYTF. The entire variable domain, with the rest obtained from reference TRBV13 and TRBJ1-2, is as follows: AAGVIQSPRHLIKEKRETATLKCYPIPRHDTVYWYQQGPGQDPQFLISFYEKMQSDKGSIPDRFSAQQFSDYHSELNMSSLELGDSALYFCASSSEGGDYGYTFGSGTRLTVV.